Presented here are 12 T cell receptor beta chains from one specimen sequenced in a study of T cell repertoires in cytomegalovirus infection. Using its own MiXCR run on the reads, TCRdb lists one record per CDR3 protein. This sample has some 320,000 distinct CDR3 sequences, with roughly 29% found just once. Their antigens are not known. The sequenced sample was cultured PBMCs, obtained from culture after CMV antigen stimulation. Receptor source: a human donor in good health (CMV status not recorded). Some clones in this sample may be carry-over from other donors' samples.

This clonotype was detected a few times. The chain couples TRBV15 to TRBJ2-1; D might be TRBD2 (6 bases). In germline, CDR1 is LNHNV, CDR2 YYDKDF (reference sequence). The CDR3 covers 15 residues. V was cut by 5 bases and J by 4 bases, with 15 bases left in between. CDR3: CATSAVRDSYNEQFF. The CDR3 DNA is TGTGCCACCAGCGCCGTCCGGGACTCATACAATGAGCAGTTCTTC.

This clonotype was seen ten or more times. The V call is TRBV5-8, the J call TRBJ1-5; D gene uncertain. The germline V gene encodes CDR1 SGHTS and CDR2 YDEGEE. The length of the CDR3 is 15 residues. V was cut by 5 bases and J by 0 bases, with 12 bases left in between. The DNA for the CDR3 is TGTGCCAGCAGTGCACGAGCTTATAGCAATCAGCCCCAGCATTTT. Amino acids: CASSARAYSNQPQHF.

V and J are TRBV11-2 and TRBJ2-3; possible D gene TRBD2, 6 bases. V lost 1 base, J lost 6 bases, and 17 bases lay in between. The CDR3 covers 16 residues. CDR1 is SGHAT, CDR2 FQNNGV, per germline. Here the CDR3 DNA reads TGTGCCAGCAGCTTAGGGCCGGGCCCCCGGGGGGATACGCAGTATTTT. Its protein is CASSLGPGPRGDTQYF.

The chain couples TRBV5-6 to TRBJ1-2, with D hard to call. CDR3 length: 13 residues. Trimming removed 0 bases at V and 5 bases at J, with 8 bases between. CDR1 SGHDT and CDR2 YYEEEE come from the germline V gene. CDR3 loop: CASSLGTEYGYTF. The CDR3, as DNA: TGTGCCAGCAGCTTGGGGACTGAATATGGCTACACCTTC.

This clonotype was counted between two and nine times. The rearrangement uses TRBV7-2 and TRBJ2-5; D gene unclear. Germline V gives CDR1 SGHTA, CDR2 FQGNSA. The CDR3 length is 14 residues. Trimming stripped 6 bases from V and 1 base from J, with 12 bases between. The CDR3 protein is CASSPTGTQETQYF. CDR3 nucleotide sequence: TGTGCCAGCAGTCCCACCGGTACCCAAGAGACCCAGTACTTC.

There are a few counts of this clonotype. The chain has TRBV7-2 and TRBJ2-2; D not certain. Germline loops: CDR1 SGHTA, CDR2 FQGNSA. The CDR3 extends over 16 amino acids. Deletions cut 5 bases from V and 4 bases from J, with 17 bases between. CDR3 amino acids: CASSPVGSPVTGELFF. The CDR3 DNA is TGTGCCAGCAGCCCCGTCGGTAGCCCAGTCACCGGGGAGCTGTTTTTT.

This clonotype was counted at least ten times. V usage is TRBV12-3 or TRBV12-4 and J usage is TRBJ1-2, with a weak D call TRBD1 (5 bases). This CDR3 has 16 amino acids. Trimming cost V 2 bases and J 14 bases, with 27 bases left between them. CDR3 in DNA: TGTGCCAGCAGTTTACGGGAAGTCCCAGACCAGGGTTCCCTTACCTTC. It encodes CASSLREVPDQGSLTF.

This clonotype was counted a few times. The chain has TRBV19 and TRBJ2-1; tentatively, D is TRBD2 (5 bases). Germline V gene sequence: CDR1 LNHDA, CDR2 SQIVND (reference sequence). The CDR3 is 13 residues long. Trimming left V 5 bases short and J 3 bases short, with 8 bases between. In nucleotides, the CDR3 is TGTGCCAGTAGTGGGGAGAACTACAATGAGCAGTTCTTC. Encoded protein: CASSGENYNEQFF.

This chain connects TRBV2 to TRBJ1-2; a weak D match, TRBD1 (5 bases). V was cut by 2 bases and J by 6 bases, with 13 bases left in between. The CDR3 contains 14 residues. Germline CDR1 SNHLY, CDR2 FYNNEI. Written as DNA, the CDR3 is TGTGCCAGCAGTGAAAAGGGGCCTGTTGATGGCTACACCTTC. Translated, it gives CASSEKGPVDGYTF.

V gene TRBV20-1 combines with J gene TRBJ2-5; 15 bases fit TRBD2. The CDR3 sequence is 15 residues long. The V and J ends lost 7 bases and 5 bases, in that order; junction bases with no gene match: 8. Germline CDR1 and CDR2: DFQATT and SNEGSKA (reference sequence). The CDR3 bases are TGCAGTGTTCGGGGACTAGCGGGGGGCGAGGAGACCCAGTACTTC. Encoded protein: CSVRGLAGGEETQYF.

This clonotype appeared a single time. The CDR3 protein is CASSGGAWVDTQYF. The CDR3, as DNA: TGTGCCAGCAGCGGGGGGGCCTGGGTAGATACGCAGTATTTT. The gene calls are TRBV11-2 and TRBJ2-3; maybe TRBD2 (7 bases). Per the germline V gene, CDR1 is SGHAT and CDR2 is FQNNGV. The CDR3 is 14 residues long. With 5 bases removed from V and 5 bases from J, the gap between germline ends came to 14 bases.

In this sample, this clonotype turned up a few times. The chain carries TRBV15 and TRBJ2-1; possible D gene TRBD2, 5 bases. The germline V gene encodes CDR1 LNHNV and CDR2 YYDKDF (reference sequence). The CDR3 totals 15 residues. The V end lost 1 base, the J end lost 0 bases, and 7 bases lay between the germline ends. The CDR3 sequence is CATSRGGSSYNEQFF. The DNA of the CDR3 is TGTGCCACCAGCAGAGGAGGGTCCTCCTACAATGAGCAGTTCTTC.